These T cell receptor beta chains were read from a single sample in a study of human T cells and chemical hapten exposure. TCRdb itself ran the RACE reads through MiXCR, one entry per CDR3 protein. Of 300,000 to 450,000 distinct CDR3 sequences in the sample, 4.5% to 5.5% were seen once. This sample comprised whole blood, obtained in connection with sensitization to the hapten diphenylcyclopropenone (DPC). The source is a woman in her forties or fifties with alopecia areata. Some clones in this sample may be carry-over from other donors' samples. CDR3s leave out the opening cysteine and the closing phenylalanine or tryptophan. The D gene is left open where the match is weak.

cdr3_length	v_call	j_call	d_call	cdr3_aa
9	TRBV7-2	TRBJ1-1	NA	AEGETTEAF
12	TRBV10-3	TRBJ1-1	NA	AIRPDRDNTEAF
13	TRBV20-1	TRBJ1-1	NA	SARIWGTDGTEAF
10	TRBV6-1	TRBJ1-1	TRBD1	ASSEGQGEAF
12	TRBV20-1	TRBJ1-6	NA	SARKGSDNSPLH
13	TRBV6-6	TRBJ1-1	NA	ASSYSTDRTTEAF
11	TRBV9	TRBJ1-1	NA	ASSADLSTEAF
13	TRBV7-8	TRBJ2-1	TRBD2	ASSRSTSGYNEQF
13	TRBV27	TRBJ2-1	TRBD2	ASSFRRGGHNEQF
11	TRBV11-2	TRBJ1-1	TRBD1	ASSLDRGGEAF
12	TRBV7-9	TRBJ2-7	TRBD2	ASSLGEGPHEQY
14	TRBV24-1	TRBJ2-1	TRBD2	ATSDTGTSGANEQF
13	TRBV7-8	TRBJ1-3	NA	ASSSPGYSGNTIY
10	TRBV20-1	TRBJ1-5	NA	SARVGAQPQH
13	TRBV7-2	TRBJ2-7	NA	ASSSVGGGRYEQY
12	TRBV6-5	TRBJ2-5	TRBD1	ASSAPGGPETQY
12	TRBV21-1	TRBJ1-1	NA	ASSTSNARNEAF
11	TRBV20-1	TRBJ1-2	NA	SVPNREDVGYT
12	TRBV12-3/TRBV12-4	TRBJ1-4	NA	ASNEGSGDEKLF
12	TRBV28	TRBJ2-7	TRBD1	ASSPPGQGYQQY
12	TRBV10-3	TRBJ1-1	NA	AISENPGRTEAF
13	TRBV15	TRBJ2-3	NA	ATSRDTASTDTQY
11	TRBV7-2	TRBJ2-7	NA	ASSLGYGTGQY
11	TRBV28	TRBJ1-2	TRBD1	ASRLQGNYGYT
13	TRBV28	TRBJ1-2	NA	ASSPGGLKDRGYT